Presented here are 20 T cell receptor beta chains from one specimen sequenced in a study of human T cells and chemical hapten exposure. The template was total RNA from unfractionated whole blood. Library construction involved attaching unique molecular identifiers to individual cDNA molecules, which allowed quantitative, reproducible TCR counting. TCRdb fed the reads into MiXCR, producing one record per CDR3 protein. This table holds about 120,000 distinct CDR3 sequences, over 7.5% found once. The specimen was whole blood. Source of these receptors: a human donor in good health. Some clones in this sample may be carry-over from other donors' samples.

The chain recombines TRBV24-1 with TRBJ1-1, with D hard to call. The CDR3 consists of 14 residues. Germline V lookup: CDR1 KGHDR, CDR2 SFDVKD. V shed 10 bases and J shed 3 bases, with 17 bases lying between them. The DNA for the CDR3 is TGTGCCACGAGGCGGTGTCCCGCCGACACTGAAGCTTTCTTT. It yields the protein CATRRCPADTEAFF.

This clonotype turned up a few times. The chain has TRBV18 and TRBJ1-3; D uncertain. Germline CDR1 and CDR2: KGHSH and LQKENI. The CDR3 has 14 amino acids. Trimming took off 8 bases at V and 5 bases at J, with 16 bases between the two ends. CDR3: CASSEPSLRNTIYF. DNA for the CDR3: TGTGCCAGCAGCGAACCATCCCTAAGAAACACCATATATTTT.

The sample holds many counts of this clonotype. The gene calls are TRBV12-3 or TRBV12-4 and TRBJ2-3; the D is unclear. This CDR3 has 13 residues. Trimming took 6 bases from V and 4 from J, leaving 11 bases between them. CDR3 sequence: CASSPLKPDTQYF. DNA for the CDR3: TGTGCCAGCAGCCCCCTGAAGCCAGATACGCAGTATTTT.

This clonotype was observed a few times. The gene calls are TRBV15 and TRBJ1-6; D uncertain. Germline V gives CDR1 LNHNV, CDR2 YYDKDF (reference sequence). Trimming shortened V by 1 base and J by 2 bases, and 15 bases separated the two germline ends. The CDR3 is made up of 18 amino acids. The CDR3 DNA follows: TGTGCCACCAGCAGAGTAGTACGGGCAGGCGCCTATAATTCACCCCTCCACTTT. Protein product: CATSRVVRAGAYNSPLHF. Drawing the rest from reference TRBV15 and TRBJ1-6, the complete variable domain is DAMVIQNPRYQVTQFGKPVTLSCSQTLNHNVMYWYQQKSSQAPKLLFHYYDKDFNNEADTPDNFQSRRPNTSFCFLDIRSPGLGDTAMYLCATSRVVRAGAYNSPLHFGNGTRLTVT.

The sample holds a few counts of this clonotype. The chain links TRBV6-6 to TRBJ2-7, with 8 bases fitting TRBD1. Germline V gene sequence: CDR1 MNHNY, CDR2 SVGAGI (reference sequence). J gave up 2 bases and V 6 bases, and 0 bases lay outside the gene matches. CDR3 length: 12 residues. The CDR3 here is CASRDRAYEQYF. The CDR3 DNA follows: TGTGCCAGCAGGGACAGGGCCTACGAGCAGTACTTC.

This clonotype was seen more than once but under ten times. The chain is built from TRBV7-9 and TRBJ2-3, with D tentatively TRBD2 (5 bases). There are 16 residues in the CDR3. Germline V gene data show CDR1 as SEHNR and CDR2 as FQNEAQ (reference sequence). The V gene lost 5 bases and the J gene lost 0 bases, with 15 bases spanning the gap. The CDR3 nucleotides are TGTGCCAGCAGCCCAACCGGGATCTCTAGCACAGATACGCAGTATTTT. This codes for CASSPTGISSTDTQYF.

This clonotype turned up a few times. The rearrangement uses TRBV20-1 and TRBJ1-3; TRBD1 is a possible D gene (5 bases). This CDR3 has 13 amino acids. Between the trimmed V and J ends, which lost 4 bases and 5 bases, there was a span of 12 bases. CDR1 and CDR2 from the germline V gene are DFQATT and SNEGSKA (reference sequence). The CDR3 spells CSAIRDGRNTIYF. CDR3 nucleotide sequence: TGCAGTGCTATCCGGGACGGAAGAAACACCATATATTTT.

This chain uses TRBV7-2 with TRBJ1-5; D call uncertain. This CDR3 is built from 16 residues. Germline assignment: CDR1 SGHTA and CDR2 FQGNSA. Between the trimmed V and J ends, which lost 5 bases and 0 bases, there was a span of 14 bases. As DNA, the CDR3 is TGTGCCAGCAGCCGAGGACGGAGAATTAGCAATCAGCCCCAGCATTTT. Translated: CASSRGRRISNQPQHF. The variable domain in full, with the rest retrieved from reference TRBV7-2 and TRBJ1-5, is GAGVSQSPSNKVTEKGKDVELRCDPISGHTALYWYRQSLGQGLEFLIYFQGNSAPDKSGLPSDRFSAERTGGSVSTLTIQRTQQEDSAVYLCASSRGRRISNQPQHFGDGTRLSIL.

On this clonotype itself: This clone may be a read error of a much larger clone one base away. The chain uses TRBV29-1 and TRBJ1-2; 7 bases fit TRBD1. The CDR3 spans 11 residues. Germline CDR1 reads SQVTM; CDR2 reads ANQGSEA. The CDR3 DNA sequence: TGCAGCCCAGGACAGGACTATGTCTACACCTTC. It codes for CSPGQDYVYTF. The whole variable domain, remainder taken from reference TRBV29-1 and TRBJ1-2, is SAVISQKPSRDICQRGTSLTIQCQVDSQVTMMFWYRQQPGQSLTLIATANQGSEATYESGFVIDKFPISRPNLTFSTLTVSNMSPEDSSIYLCSPGQDYVYTFGSGTRLTVV.

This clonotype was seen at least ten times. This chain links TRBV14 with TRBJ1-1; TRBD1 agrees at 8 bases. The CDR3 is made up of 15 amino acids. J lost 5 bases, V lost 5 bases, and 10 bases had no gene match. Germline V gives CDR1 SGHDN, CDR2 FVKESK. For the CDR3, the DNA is TGTGCCAGCAGCATTCGGACAGGGCGGGGGACTGAAGCTTTCTTT. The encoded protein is CASSIRTGRGTEAFF.

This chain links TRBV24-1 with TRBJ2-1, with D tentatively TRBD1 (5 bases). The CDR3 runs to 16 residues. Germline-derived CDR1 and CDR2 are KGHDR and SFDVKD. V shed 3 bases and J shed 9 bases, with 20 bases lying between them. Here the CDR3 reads CATSDNDSPGVGEQFF. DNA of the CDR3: TGTGCCACCAGTGATAACGACAGTCCAGGAGTTGGTGAGCAGTTCTTC.

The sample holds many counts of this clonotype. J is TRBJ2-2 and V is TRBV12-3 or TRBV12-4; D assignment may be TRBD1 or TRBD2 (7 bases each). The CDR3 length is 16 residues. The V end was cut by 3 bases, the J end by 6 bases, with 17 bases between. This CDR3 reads CASSLRGTVFPGELFF. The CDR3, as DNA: TGTGCCAGCAGTTTGCGGGGGACAGTATTCCCCGGGGAGCTGTTTTTT.

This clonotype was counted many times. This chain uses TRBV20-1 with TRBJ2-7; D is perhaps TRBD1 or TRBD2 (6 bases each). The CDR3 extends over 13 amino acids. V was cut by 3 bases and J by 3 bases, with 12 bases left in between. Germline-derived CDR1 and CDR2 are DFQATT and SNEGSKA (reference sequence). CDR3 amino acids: CSASGRGLYEQYF. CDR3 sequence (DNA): TGCAGTGCTAGTGGCAGGGGACTCTACGAGCAGTACTTC.

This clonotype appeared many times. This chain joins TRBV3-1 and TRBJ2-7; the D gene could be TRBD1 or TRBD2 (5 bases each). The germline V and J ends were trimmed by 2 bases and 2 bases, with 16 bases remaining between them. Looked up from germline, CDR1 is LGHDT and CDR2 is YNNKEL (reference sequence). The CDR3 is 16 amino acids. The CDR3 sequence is CASSQNRDALPYEQYF. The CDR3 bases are TGTGCCAGCAGCCAAAACCGGGACGCCCTGCCCTACGAGCAGTACTTC.

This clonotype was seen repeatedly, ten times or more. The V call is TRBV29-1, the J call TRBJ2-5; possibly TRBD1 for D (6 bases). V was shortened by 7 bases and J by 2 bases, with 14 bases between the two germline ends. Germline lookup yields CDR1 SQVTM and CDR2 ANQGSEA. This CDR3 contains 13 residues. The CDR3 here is CSAIRQVQETQYF. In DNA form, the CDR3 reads TGCAGCGCTATTCGACAGGTACAAGAGACCCAGTACTTC.

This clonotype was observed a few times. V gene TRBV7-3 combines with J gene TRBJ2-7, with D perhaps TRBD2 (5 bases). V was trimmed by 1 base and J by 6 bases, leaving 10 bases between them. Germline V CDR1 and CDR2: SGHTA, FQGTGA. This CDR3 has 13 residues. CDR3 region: CASSLNSGFEQYF. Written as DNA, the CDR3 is TGTGCCAGCAGCTTAAATTCGGGATTCGAGCAGTACTTC. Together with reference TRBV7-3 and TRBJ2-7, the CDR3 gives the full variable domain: GAGVSQTPSNKVTEKGKYVELRCDPISGHTALYWYRQSLGQGPEFLIYFQGTGAADDSGLPNDRFFAVRPEGSVSTLKIQRTERGDSAVYLCASSLNSGFEQYFGPGTRLTVT.

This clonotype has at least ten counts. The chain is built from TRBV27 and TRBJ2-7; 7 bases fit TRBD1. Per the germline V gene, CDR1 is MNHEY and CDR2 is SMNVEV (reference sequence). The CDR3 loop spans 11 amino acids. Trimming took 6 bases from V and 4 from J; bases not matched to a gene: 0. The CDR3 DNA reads TGTGCCAGCAGGACAGGGTACGAGCAGTACTTC. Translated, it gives CASRTGYEQYF.

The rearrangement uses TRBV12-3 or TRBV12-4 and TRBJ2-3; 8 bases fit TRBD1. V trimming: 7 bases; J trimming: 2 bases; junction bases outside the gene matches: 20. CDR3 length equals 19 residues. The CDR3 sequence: CASNEGTGEYSPPTDTQYF. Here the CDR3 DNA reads TGTGCCAGCAACGAGGGGACAGGAGAGTACTCGCCCCCCACAGATACGCAGTATTTT.

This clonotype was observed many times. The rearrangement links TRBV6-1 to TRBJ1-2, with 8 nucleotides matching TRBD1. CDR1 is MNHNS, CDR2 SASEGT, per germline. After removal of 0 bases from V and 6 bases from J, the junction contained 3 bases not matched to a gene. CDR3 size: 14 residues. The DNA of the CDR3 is TGTGCCAGCAGTGAAGCTGGCAGGGGGCATGGCTACACCTTC. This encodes CASSEAGRGHGYTF.

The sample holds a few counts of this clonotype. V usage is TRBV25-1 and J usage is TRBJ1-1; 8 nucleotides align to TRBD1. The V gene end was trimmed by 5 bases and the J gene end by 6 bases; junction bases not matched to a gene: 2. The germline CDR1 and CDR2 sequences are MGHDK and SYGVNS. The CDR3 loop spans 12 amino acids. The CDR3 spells CASSTGGAEAFF. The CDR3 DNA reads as TGTGCCAGCAGTACAGGGGGGGCTGAAGCTTTCTTT. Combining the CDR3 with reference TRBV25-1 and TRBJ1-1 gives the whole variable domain EADIYQTPRYLVIGTGKKITLECSQTMGHDKMYWYQQDPGMELHLIHYSYGVNSTEKGDLSSESTVSRIRTEHFPLTLESARPSHTSQYLCASSTGGAEAFFGQGTRLTVV.